This T cell receptor beta chain derives from a study of shared clonotypes between healthy human individuals. Losses at the gene ends were 3 bases for V and 10 bases for J; bases not matched to a gene: 10. The CDR3 runs to 15 residues. Germline values: CDR1 KGHSH, CDR2 LQKENI. Only in-frame clones appear in the TCRdb table, and some are missing; sequencing was by immunoSEQ multiplex PCR. The sample carries millions of clones, 85% to 95% recorded once. Sequencing input: naive CD4+ T cells from PBMCs. Sample subset: CD45RA+ positively selected. V is TRBV18 and J is TRBJ1-4, with 8 bases that match TRBD1. The clonotype originates from a man aged 18 to 29 in good health. Some clones in this sample may be carry-over from other donors' samples. CDR3 DNA: TGTGCCAGCTCACCGACACCGGGACAGGACGCAAAACTGTTTTTT. This gives the protein CASSPTPGQDAKLFF.